This T cell receptor beta chain was retrieved from a study of blood T cell repertoires in COVID-19. V shed 0 bases and J shed 1 base, with 11 bases lying between them. Germline V gene data show CDR1 as SGHRS and CDR2 as YFSETQ. The CDR3 is 15 amino acids. In the authors' workflow: Amplification of reference gene primers was used by the study to estimate nucleated cell counts. Sequencing was performed with immunoSEQ multiplex PCR; in TCRdb, only in-frame clones are kept and a portion is missing. V, J and clone size are taken as reported in that table, and D and trimming were inferred from the DNA itself. The sample has some 200,000 clones; 89% are singletons. Across 20 to 25 US areas, participants ranged in age from about 18 to 100 years. The study assigned cohorts using participant-reported clinical history.

Source material: PBMCs or T cells enriched from blood (not recorded which). The sequence came from a woman between 18 and 29 years old who had recovered from COVID-19. This chain joins TRBV5-1 and TRBJ2-7; a weak D match, TRBD2 (6 bases). The CDR3 DNA follows: TGCGCCAGCAGCTTGGCCCCAGGGACTTCCTACGAGCAGTACTTC. This encodes CASSLAPGTSYEQYF.